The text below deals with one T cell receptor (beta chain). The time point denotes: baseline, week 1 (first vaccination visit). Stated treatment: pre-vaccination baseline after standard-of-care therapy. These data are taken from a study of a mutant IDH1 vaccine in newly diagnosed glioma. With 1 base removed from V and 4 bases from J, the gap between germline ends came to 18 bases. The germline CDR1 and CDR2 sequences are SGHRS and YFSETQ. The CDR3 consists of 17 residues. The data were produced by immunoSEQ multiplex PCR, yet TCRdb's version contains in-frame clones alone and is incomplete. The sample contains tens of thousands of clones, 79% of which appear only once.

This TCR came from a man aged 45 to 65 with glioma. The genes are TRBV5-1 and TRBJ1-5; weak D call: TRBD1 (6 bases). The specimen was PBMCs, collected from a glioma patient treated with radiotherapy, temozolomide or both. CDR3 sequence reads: CASSLTPLTGSNQPQHF. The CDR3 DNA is TGCGCCAGCAGCTTGACCCCCTTGACAGGATCAAATCAGCCCCAGCATTTT.